What follows are 18 T cell receptor beta chains derived from one specimen sequenced in a study of cytomegalovirus exposure and HLA in healthy donors. It was with 60 Vbeta and 13 Jbeta primers that the PCR ran. The table came from immunoSEQ multiplex PCR; TCRdb's copy has only in-frame clones and leaves some out. The sample holds 90,000 to 150,000 clones; about three quarters are singletons and the top ten take 10% to 15%. The sequenced sample consisted of PBMCs. The receptors stem from a woman aged 35 to 49 in good health and CMV-seropositive.

This chain uses TRBV7-2 with TRBJ1-2; D remains unclear. V lost 0 bases to trimming and J lost 0 bases, with 5 bases between them. Germline lookup yields CDR1 SGHTA and CDR2 FQGNSA. This CDR3 is built from 14 residues. CDR3 amino acids: CASSLAAANYGYTF. CDR3 DNA: TGTGCCAGCAGCTTAGCGGCAGCTAACTATGGCTACACCTTC.

V is TRBV12-5 and J is TRBJ1-6, with a weak D call TRBD1 (5 bases). The ends were cut back, 6 bases at V and 7 bases at J, with 13 bases in the middle. Germline assignment: CDR1 LGHNT and CDR2 FRNRAP. The CDR3 length is 14 residues. The DNA of the CDR3 is TGTGCTAGTGGGCCTAGGGGCGGCAATTCACCCCTCCACTTT. Translation: CASGPRGGNSPLHF.

J is TRBJ2-3 and V is TRBV6-1; TRBD2 aligns across 7 bases. V was clipped by 1 base and J by 1 base; unmatched bases: 5. Germline-derived CDR1 and CDR2 are MNHNS and SASEGT. This CDR3 comprises 16 residues. This CDR3 is CASSEGMGGGTDTQYF. CDR3 in DNA: TGTGCCAGCAGTGAAGGAATGGGGGGGGGCACAGATACGCAGTATTTT.

For this clone: One end of the junction varies from germline; a read error may be responsible. The chain recombines TRBV20-1 with TRBJ2-7; the D gene is possibly TRBD1 (5 bases). CDR3 length: 11 amino acids. Germline lookup yields CDR1 DFQATT and CDR2 SNEGSKA (reference sequence). This chain's CDR3 is CSAPDSYGQYF. The CDR3 DNA sequence: TGCAGTGCTCCCGACAGCTACGGGCAGTACTTC.

The chain is built from TRBV6-1 and TRBJ1-2, with no clear D. Germline V gives CDR1 MNHNS, CDR2 SASEGT. This CDR3 has 14 amino acids. Trimming removed 6 bases at V and 5 bases at J, with 16 bases between. The CDR3 loop reads CASRWGESGYGYTF. CDR3 nucleotides: TGTGCCAGCAGGTGGGGTGAATCGGGATATGGCTACACCTTC.

V is TRBV18 and J is TRBJ1-4; D uncertain. Germline V gives CDR1 KGHSH, CDR2 LQKENI. V lost 5 bases and J 4 bases, leaving 11 bases between the germline ends. There are 14 residues in the CDR3. Here the CDR3 DNA reads TGTGCCAGCTCATCTCAGGTTATTAATGAAAAACTGTTTTTT. It encodes CASSSQVINEKLFF. Together with reference TRBV18 and TRBJ1-4, the CDR3 gives the full variable domain: NAGVMQNPRHLVRRRGQEARLRCSPMKGHSHVYWYRQLPEEGLKFMVYLQKENIIDESGMPKERFSAEFPKEGPSILRIQQVVRGDSAAYFCASSSQVINEKLFFGSGTQLSVL.

The chain couples TRBV2 to TRBJ1-4, with unresolved D. Germline values: CDR1 SNHLY, CDR2 FYNNEI. V gave up 4 bases and J gave up 5 bases, with 8 bases separating them. The CDR3 is 13 amino acids. The CDR3 spells CASSGGRNEKLFF. In DNA form, the CDR3 reads TGTGCCAGCAGTGGAGGCAGAAATGAAAAACTGTTTTTT. The whole variable domain, filled in from reference TRBV2 and TRBJ1-4, reads EPEVTQTPSHQVTQMGQEVILRCVPISNHLYFYWYRQILGQKVEFLVSFYNNEISEKSEIFDDQFSVERPDGSNFTLKIRSTKLEDSAMYFCASSGGRNEKLFFGSGTQLSVL.

This clone was recorded a few times. The chain recombines TRBV6-5 with TRBJ2-1; 11 nucleotides agree with TRBD1. V lost 5 bases and J lost 8; bases outside the gene matches: 5. The CDR3 runs to 14 residues. Germline CDR1 reads MNHEY; CDR2 reads SVGAGI. The CDR3 DNA follows: TGTGCCAGCAGTAAGGACAGGGGGCGGCATGAGCAGTTCTTC. Translated, it gives CASSKDRGRHEQFF.

V gene TRBV7-9 combines with J gene TRBJ1-2; no firm D call. Germline V gene lookup returns CDR1 SEHNR and CDR2 FQNEAQ (reference sequence). CDR3 length: 12 amino acids. Trimming cost V 7 bases and J 3 bases, with 9 bases left between them. The CDR3 loop reads CASTQTDYGYTF. CDR3 sequence (DNA): TGTGCCAGCACCCAAACAGACTATGGCTACACCTTC.

The genes are TRBV5-6 and TRBJ1-2; perhaps TRBD1 as D (6 bases). The CDR3 loop spans 14 amino acids. CDR1 is SGHDT, CDR2 YYEEEE, per germline. V lost 0 bases, J lost 4 bases, and 10 bases lay in between. The CDR3 region has the DNA TGTGCCAGCAGCTTGGGTGAAGGGGGCTATGGCTACACCTTC. Amino acid sequence: CASSLGEGGYGYTF. Full variable domain (rest looked up from reference TRBV5-6 and TRBJ1-2): DAGVTQSPTHLIKTRGQQVTLRCSPKSGHDTVSWYQQALGQGPQFIFQYYEEEERQRGNFPDRFSGHQFPNYSSELNVNALLLGDSALYLCASSLGEGGYGYTFGSGTRLTVV.

The J gene is TRBJ2-7, the V gene TRBV5-1; maybe TRBD2 (5 bases). This CDR3 spans 14 amino acids. V lost 0 bases and J 3 bases, leaving 10 bases between the germline ends. Germline CDR1 is SGHRS and CDR2 is YFSETQ. The CDR3 nucleotides read TGCGCCAGCAGCTTGGAGGTACGGGACTACGAGCAGTACTTC. The encoded protein is CASSLEVRDYEQYF.

The chain combines TRBV5-4 with TRBJ2-3; 7 nucleotides align to TRBD2. Germline-derived CDR1 and CDR2 are SGHNT and YYREEE (reference sequence). Germline trimming cut 4 bases from V and 2 bases from J; bases unmatched to any gene: 10. The CDR3 has 16 residues. CDR3 loop: CASSLRVAGVTDTQYF. DNA for the CDR3: TGTGCCAGCAGCCTTCGGGTCGCGGGGGTCACAGATACGCAGTATTTT.

The V call is TRBV5-1, the J call TRBJ2-5, with 7 positions matching TRBD1. This CDR3 contains 14 residues. In germline, CDR1 is SGHRS, CDR2 YFSETQ. Trimming cost V 4 bases and J 3 bases; bases outside gene matches: 6. CDR3 residues: CASSPTGVEETQYF. The CDR3 DNA reads as TGCGCCAGCAGCCCTACAGGGGTCGAAGAGACCCAGTACTTC.

This chain joins TRBV2 and TRBJ2-2; TRBD2 might be the D (6 bases). The CDR3 is 13 amino acids. V lost 6 bases and J lost 4, with 9 bases in between. The germline V gene has CDR1 SNHLY and CDR2 FYNNEI. CDR3 DNA: TGTGCCAGCAGGGCGGGACCCACCGGGGAGCTGTTTTTT. Protein: CASRAGPTGELFF. Filled out from reference TRBV2 and TRBJ2-2, the complete variable domain reads EPEVTQTPSHQVTQMGQEVILRCVPISNHLYFYWYRQILGQKVEFLVSFYNNEISEKSEIFDDQFSVERPDGSNFTLKIRSTKLEDSAMYFCASRAGPTGELFFGEGSRLTVL.

The gene calls are TRBV30 and TRBJ2-5; 9 nucleotides match TRBD1. The J call is uncertain, as TRBJ2-7 better fits the DNA end. Germline V gene data show CDR1 as GTSNPN and CDR2 as SVGIG (reference sequence). This CDR3 has 13 amino acids. The CDR3 spells CAWGTGPVYEQYF. CDR3 DNA sequence: TGTGCCTGGGGGACAGGGCCTGTCTACGAGCAGTACTTC.

V is TRBV2 and J is TRBJ1-2; no definite D call. The CDR3 covers 19 residues. Deletions cut 0 bases from V and 8 bases from J, with 28 bases between. The germline V gene has CDR1 SNHLY and CDR2 FYNNEI. The CDR3 DNA is TGTGCCAGCAGTGAAGCGCCCCGGAGGTTGTTAGGACCGCGGGTGGGCTACACCTTC. It codes for CASSEAPRRLLGPRVGYTF.

The genes are TRBV12-5 and TRBJ2-1, with unresolved D. V shed 4 bases and J shed 4 bases, with 11 bases lying between them. Germline V CDR1 and CDR2: LGHNT, FRNRAP. This CDR3 has 14 amino acids. Here the CDR3 DNA reads TGTGCTAGTGGTTCCACGGCCAGGTACAATGAGCAGTTCTTC. Protein sequence: CASGSTARYNEQFF.

The V and J genes are TRBV23-1 and TRBJ1-6; 12 nucleotides agree with TRBD1. TRBV23-1 is an ORF, with its function uncertain. This CDR3 contains 17 residues. The trim removed 5 bases at V and 6 bases at J, leaving 8 bases unmatched. CDR3 bases: TGCGCCAGCAGTAACCGCTGGGACAGGGGGCGTAATTCACCCCTCCACTTT. It encodes CASSNRWDRGRNSPLHF.